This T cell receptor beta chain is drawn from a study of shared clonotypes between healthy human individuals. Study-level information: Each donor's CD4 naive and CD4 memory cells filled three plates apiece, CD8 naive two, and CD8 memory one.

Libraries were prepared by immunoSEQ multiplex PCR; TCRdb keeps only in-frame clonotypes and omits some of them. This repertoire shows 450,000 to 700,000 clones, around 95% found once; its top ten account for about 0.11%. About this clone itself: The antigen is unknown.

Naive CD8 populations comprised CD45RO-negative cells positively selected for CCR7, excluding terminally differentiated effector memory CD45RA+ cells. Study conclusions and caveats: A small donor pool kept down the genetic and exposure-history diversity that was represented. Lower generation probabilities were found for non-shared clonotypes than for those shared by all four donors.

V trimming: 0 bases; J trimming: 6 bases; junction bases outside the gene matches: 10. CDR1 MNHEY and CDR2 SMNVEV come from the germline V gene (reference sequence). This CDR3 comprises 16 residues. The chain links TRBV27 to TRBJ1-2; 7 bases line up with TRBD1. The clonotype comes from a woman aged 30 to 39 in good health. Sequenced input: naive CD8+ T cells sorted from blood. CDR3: CASSLSLSDRLDGYTF. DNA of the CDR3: TGTGCCAGCAGTTTATCCCTATCGGACAGGTTAGATGGCTACACCTTC.